This T cell receptor beta chain appears in the sequencing data of a study of blood T cell repertoires in COVID-19. The protocol was immunoSEQ multiplex PCR, while the TCRdb copy is restricted to in-frame clones and leaves out a portion. Found here are about 150,000 clones, more than 65% of them singletons; the top ten hold about 8.9%. This receptor was obtained from a woman aged 50 to 60 with acute or convalescent COVID-19. The sample consisted of peripheral blood.

The CDR3 DNA reads as TGTGCCAGCAGCCCGCGAAACAATGAGCAGTTCTTC. It translates to CASSPRNNEQFF. The chain uses TRBV3-1 (or the pseudogene TRBV3-2) and TRBJ2-1, with no clear D. The CDR3 length is 12 residues. Germline V gene sequence: CDR1 LGHDT, CDR2 YNNKEL (reference sequence). Trimming shortened V by 4 bases and J by 5 bases, and 6 bases separated the two germline ends.